These T cell receptor beta chains were read from a single sample in a study of blood T cell repertoires in COVID-19. Method: immunoSEQ multiplex PCR; TCRdb's copy keeps in-frame clones and lacks some. The profile shows about 320,000 clones, approximately 88% of them singletons. The material sequenced was PBMCs or T cells enriched from blood (not recorded which). The origin of the receptors is a man aged 60 to 69 who had recovered from COVID-19. Each CDR3 is given with its conserved first and last residue. D genes are given only for firm matches. Where a row states a size, it is once, few, many or the class of an expanded clone; other rows omit it.

V gene: TRBV5-6
clone size: NA
D gene: NA
J gene: TRBJ2-2
CDR3 DNA: TGTGCCAGCAGCCCGGACAAGGGGGCCGGGGAGCTGTTTTTT
CDR3 protein: CASSPDKGAGELFF

V gene: TRBV2
clone size: few
D gene: TRBD2
J gene: TRBJ2-2
CDR3 DNA: TGTGCCAGCAGGTCCGGACTAGCCAACACCGGGGAGCTGTTTTTT
CDR3 protein: CASRSGLANTGELFF

V gene: TRBV4-1
clone size: NA
D gene: NA
J gene: TRBJ1-3
CDR3 DNA: TGCGCCAGCAGCCAAGTACCGGTCCCCCAAAGCTCTGGAAACACCATATATTTT
CDR3 protein: CASSQVPVPQSSGNTIYF

V gene: TRBV6-5
clone size: NA
D gene: TRBD1
J gene: TRBJ1-2
CDR3 DNA: TGTGCCAGCAGGACAGGGAACAACTATGGCTACACCTTC
CDR3 protein: CASRTGNNYGYTF

V gene: TRBV7-3
clone size: NA
D gene: NA
J gene: TRBJ2-3
CDR3 DNA: TGTGCCAGCAGCACGGACATCACAGATACGCAGTATTTT
CDR3 protein: CASSTDITDTQYF

V gene: TRBV10-3
clone size: NA
D gene: NA
J gene: TRBJ1-1
CDR3 DNA: TGTGCCATAGCGGACCTAGGGAACACTGAAGCTTTCTTT
CDR3 protein: CAIADLGNTEAFF

V gene: TRBV5-1
clone size: NA
D gene: NA
J gene: TRBJ2-5
CDR3 DNA: TGCGCCAGCAGCCTTCGACAGCCCCAAGAGACCCAGTACTTC
CDR3 protein: CASSLRQPQETQYF

V gene: TRBV7-7
clone size: many
D gene: TRBD1
J gene: TRBJ1-5
CDR3 DNA: TGTGCTAGCAGCGCCGGGACAGGGGCTAGCAATCAGCCCCAGCATTTT
CDR3 protein: CASSAGTGASNQPQHF

V gene: TRBV3-1/TRBV3-2
clone size: NA
D gene: NA
J gene: TRBJ2-2
CDR3 DNA: TGTGCCAGCAGCCAGCTAGCGAACACCGGGGAGCTGTTTTTT
CDR3 protein: CASSQLANTGELFF

V gene: TRBV28
clone size: NA
D gene: TRBD1
J gene: TRBJ2-2
CDR3 DNA: TGTGCCAGCACTCTCGGACAGGAACCTTTGCGGTCCGGGGAGCTGTTTTTT
CDR3 protein: CASTLGQEPLRSGELFF

V gene: TRBV6-5
clone size: NA
D gene: TRBD2
J gene: TRBJ2-7
CDR3 DNA: TGTGCCAGCAGTTACTCCGTCCTAGCGGTAGTAGAGCAGTACTTC
CDR3 protein: CASSYSVLAVVEQYF

V gene: TRBV19
clone size: NA
D gene: NA
J gene: TRBJ1-5
CDR3 DNA: TGTGCCAGTAGAGAACAGGGATTAAACAATCAGCCCCAGCATTTT
CDR3 protein: CASREQGLNNQPQHF

V gene: TRBV5-4
clone size: few
D gene: NA
J gene: TRBJ2-5
CDR3 DNA: TGTGCCAGCAGCTTTGACAGAGTAACAGAGACCCAGTACTTC
CDR3 protein: CASSFDRVTETQYF

V gene: TRBV19
clone size: NA
D gene: NA
J gene: TRBJ2-2
CDR3 DNA: TGTGCCAGTAGTACACTCTGGAGCGTAGGTAACACCGGGGAGCTGTTTTTT
CDR3 protein: CASSTLWSVGNTGELFF

V gene: TRBV28
clone size: once
D gene: TRBD1
J gene: TRBJ2-5
CDR3 DNA: TGTGGTAGTAGGGGACAGGACCAAGAGACCCAGTACTTC
CDR3 protein: CGSRGQDQETQYF

V gene: TRBV9
clone size: NA
D gene: NA
J gene: TRBJ1-4
CDR3 DNA: TGTGCCAGCAGCGTAGAGCCGGGTAGGGAAAAACTGTTTTTT
CDR3 protein: CASSVEPGREKLFF

V gene: TRBV15
clone size: NA
D gene: NA
J gene: TRBJ1-3
CDR3 DNA: TGTGCCACCAGCAGAGACAGGGGAAACACCATATATTTT
CDR3 protein: CATSRDRGNTIYF

V gene: TRBV7-2
clone size: NA
D gene: NA
J gene: TRBJ2-3
CDR3 DNA: TGTGCCAGCAGCTTCGGACTACCGGTATTGGATACGCAGTATTTT
CDR3 protein: CASSFGLPVLDTQYF

V gene: TRBV7-2
clone size: once
D gene: TRBD2
J gene: TRBJ2-7
CDR3 DNA: TGTGCCAGCGGCAAAGCGGGGGGTACCTACGAGCAGTACTTC
CDR3 protein: CASGKAGGTYEQYF

V gene: TRBV7-2
clone size: NA
D gene: TRBD2
J gene: TRBJ2-7
CDR3 DNA: TGTGCCAGCAGCTTAGTAGCGGGAGGACTCTCCTACGAGCAGTACTTC
CDR3 protein: CASSLVAGGLSYEQYF

V gene: TRBV21-1
clone size: NA
D gene: NA
J gene: TRBJ1-5
CDR3 DNA: TGTGCCAGCAGCAAAGGGAGGGCCGCCTGGGGTCAGCCCCAGCATTTT
CDR3 protein: CASSKGRAAWGQPQHF

V gene: TRBV19
clone size: NA
D gene: TRBD1
J gene: TRBJ2-1
CDR3 DNA: TGTGCCAGTAGTTTAGGGACAGGGGGGATCGATGAGCAGTTCTTC
CDR3 protein: CASSLGTGGIDEQFF

V gene: TRBV27
clone size: NA
D gene: TRBD1
J gene: TRBJ1-5
CDR3 DNA: TGTGCCAACCCCTTCCGGGACAGGGAAAATAGCAATCAGCCCCAGCATTTT
CDR3 protein: CANPFRDRENSNQPQHF

V gene: TRBV15
clone size: NA
D gene: TRBD2
J gene: TRBJ2-7
CDR3 DNA: TGTGCCACCAGCGCCCGCGGGAGCTCCTACGAGCAGTACTTC
CDR3 protein: CATSARGSSYEQYF

V gene: TRBV5-6
clone size: NA
D gene: TRBD2
J gene: TRBJ2-5
CDR3 DNA: TGTGCCAGCACCAAAAGGACTAGCCGAGAGACCCAGTACTTC
CDR3 protein: CASTKRTSRETQYF

V gene: TRBV2
clone size: NA
D gene: NA
J gene: TRBJ1-3
CDR3 DNA: TGTGCCAGCAGTGAATGGGGGGTTATGGGTGGAAACACCATATATTTT
CDR3 protein: CASSEWGVMGGNTIYF

V gene: TRBV5-1
clone size: NA
D gene: NA
J gene: TRBJ1-4
CDR3 DNA: TGCGCCAGCAGCTTGTGGTATGGAGGGAATGAAAAACTGTTTTTT
CDR3 protein: CASSLWYGGNEKLFF

V gene: TRBV7-2
clone size: NA
D gene: NA
J gene: TRBJ1-5
CDR3 DNA: TGTGCCAGCAGCTTAAGTTCGGGGAATCAGCCCCAGCATTTT
CDR3 protein: CASSLSSGNQPQHF

V gene: TRBV7-9
clone size: NA
D gene: TRBD2
J gene: TRBJ2-7
CDR3 DNA: TGTGCCAGCAGGCCGTCCGGGGGTAGCGGGAGAGGATACGAGCAGTACTTC
CDR3 protein: CASRPSGGSGRGYEQYF

V gene: TRBV29-1
clone size: NA
D gene: TRBD2
J gene: TRBJ2-7
CDR3 DNA: TGCAGCGTTGTAGGGTTAGCGGGGACATACGAGCAGTACTTC
CDR3 protein: CSVVGLAGTYEQYF

V gene: TRBV5-1
clone size: NA
D gene: TRBD1
J gene: TRBJ1-1
CDR3 DNA: TGCGCCAGCAGCTTGGACGGGACAGTTAACACTGAAGCTTTCTTT
CDR3 protein: CASSLDGTVNTEAFF

V gene: TRBV21-1
clone size: NA
D gene: NA
J gene: TRBJ2-2
CDR3 DNA: TGTGCCAGCAGCACCCCGGGACAGGGGGCACCTCCGGGACTAGCGTCCGGGGAGCTGTTTTTT
CDR3 protein: CASSTPGQGAPPGLASGELFF

V gene: TRBV5-1
clone size: once
D gene: NA
J gene: TRBJ1-2
CDR3 DNA: TGCGCCAGCAGCTCACAGGGCTTGAGTGGCTATGGCTACACCTTC
CDR3 protein: CASSSQGLSGYGYTF

V gene: TRBV7-9
clone size: NA
D gene: TRBD1
J gene: TRBJ1-2
CDR3 DNA: TGTGCCAGCAGCTCACAGGGGGGACAGGGGGCTATAAACTATGGCTACACCTTC
CDR3 protein: CASSSQGGQGAINYGYTF

V gene: TRBV5-6
clone size: NA
D gene: TRBD1
J gene: TRBJ2-7
CDR3 DNA: TGTGCCAGCAGCCCGGGACAGGGGTACCAATACGAGCAGTACTTC
CDR3 protein: CASSPGQGYQYEQYF

V gene: TRBV5-1
clone size: NA
D gene: TRBD2
J gene: TRBJ2-7
CDR3 DNA: TGCGCCAGCAGCTTAGGGACTAGTAATGTCGAGCAGTACTTC
CDR3 protein: CASSLGTSNVEQYF

V gene: TRBV7-2
clone size: NA
D gene: NA
J gene: TRBJ1-5
CDR3 DNA: TGTGCCAGCAGCTTTGGCAGTCCGTATAGCAATCAGCCCCAGCATTTT
CDR3 protein: CASSFGSPYSNQPQHF

V gene: TRBV2
clone size: NA
D gene: TRBD2
J gene: TRBJ2-7
CDR3 DNA: TGTGCCAGCAGCCCTAGCGGGGGGCCCTACGAGCAGTACTTC
CDR3 protein: CASSPSGGPYEQYF

V gene: TRBV3-1/TRBV3-2
clone size: NA
D gene: TRBD2
J gene: TRBJ2-2
CDR3 DNA: TGTGCCAGCACCCCCGCGTGGACTAGCGGCCGTAATCCGAACACCGGGGAGCTGTTTTTT
CDR3 protein: CASTPAWTSGRNPNTGELFF

V gene: TRBV7-8
clone size: NA
D gene: TRBD2
J gene: TRBJ2-2
CDR3 DNA: TGTGCCAGCAGCATAGGACTAGTTCGTGTATCCGGGGAGCTGTTTTTT
CDR3 protein: CASSIGLVRVSGELFF

V gene: TRBV18
clone size: NA
D gene: NA
J gene: TRBJ2-5
CDR3 DNA: TGTGCCAGCTCACCAAGCCGAGGAGAGGACTGGGAGACCCAGTACTTC
CDR3 protein: CASSPSRGEDWETQYF